The rows below give T cell receptor beta chains drawn from one sample of a study of blood T cells in healthy people across ages. TCRdb independently ran MiXCR on the 5' RACE reads; one entry per CDR3 protein. Of about 940,000 distinct CDR3 sequences in the sample, roughly 48% were seen once. The sequencing input was blood. Receptors originate from a man aged 25-40 years in good health. Each CDR3 is given with its conserved first and last residue. The D gene is left open where the match is weak. For some rows the clone size is stated as once, few or many, or as a class when expanded; others skip it.

cdr3_nt	cdr3_aa	v_call	j_call	clone_size	d_call
TGTGCCAGCAGTTTGGGGGGACAGGGTCCTTCACCCCTCCACTTT	CASSLGGQGPSPLHF	TRBV12-3/TRBV12-4	TRBJ1-6	.	TRBD1
TGCGCCAGCAGCGTGGACGACTCGGCGCAAGCTTTCTTT	CASSVDDSAQAFF	TRBV5-1	TRBJ1-1	few	.
TGCGCCAGCAGCTTGGCCTGGGGACAGGATCAGCCCCAGCATTTT	CASSLAWGQDQPQHF	TRBV5-1	TRBJ1-5	.	TRBD1
TGCAGTGCTATTAAGACAGAGATGAACACTGAAGCTTTCTTT	CSAIKTEMNTEAFF	TRBV20-1	TRBJ1-1	.	.
TGCAGCGTTAGACAGGGTGGGGAGACCCAGTACTTC	CSVRQGGETQYF	TRBV29-1	TRBJ2-5	few	TRBD1
TGTGCCAGCAACCAAGTTTCCAGCGGGGGGGCTAGTACCGAGACCCAGTACTTC	CASNQVSSGGASTETQYF	TRBV3-1	TRBJ2-5	.	TRBD2
TGTGCCAGCAGCTTAGCCCCTGGAGCGGGGGGGAGAAATGAGCAGTTCTTC	CASSLAPGAGGRNEQFF	TRBV7-3	TRBJ2-1	.	TRBD2
TGTGCCAGCAGTTTAAGGGTTCTCACCCTCTCTGGAAACACCATATATTTT	CASSLRVLTLSGNTIYF	TRBV12-3/TRBV12-4	TRBJ1-3	once	.
TGCGCCAGCAGCTTATCAGGGGGGAGCACTGAAGCTTTCTTT	CASSLSGGSTEAFF	TRBV5-1	TRBJ1-1	.	TRBD1
TGTGCCAGCAGCACCGTCAGACAGAGCACAGATACGCAGTATTTT	CASSTVRQSTDTQYF	TRBV12-3/TRBV12-4	TRBJ2-3	.	.
TGTGCCAGCGGCTGGGAGGGGGGGAGCACAGATACGCAGTATTTT	CASGWEGGSTDTQYF	TRBV27	TRBJ2-3	.	.
TGTGCCAGCATGTCAGCGGGGACCTACGAGCAGTACTTC	CASMSAGTYEQYF	TRBV27	TRBJ2-7	.	TRBD2